These 12 T cell receptor beta chains share one sample of origin, sequenced in a study of blood T cells in healthy people across ages (dated by TCRdb to between 2014 and 2017). To prepare the library, 5' RACE was applied. Data came from an Illumina HiSeq 2500. A second PCR of roughly 6 to 12 cycles was run with a J-beta primer mix and a sample-barcoded 5' primer. In-frame beta chains were kept once TCRdb had trimmed the public reads at Q25 with fastp and called clones with MiXCR. Rows are combined by CDR3 protein, so each entry shows the most common genes and DNA. This sample comprises 790,000 or so distinct CDR3 sequences, about 45% of them detected only once. The top ten clones comprise less than 20% of the sample. Sequencing used blood. The receptors derive from a man older than 75 in good health.

V usage is TRBV6-2 or TRBV6-3 and J usage is TRBJ2-2; 8 bases map to TRBD2. J was trimmed by 3 bases and V by 2 bases; bases with no gene match: 2. The CDR3 has 15 amino acids. Germline CDR1 MNHEY, CDR2 SVGEGT. CDR3 sequence: CASSYIAGHTGELFF. CDR3 coding DNA: TGTGCCAGCAGTTACATAGCGGGACACACCGGGGAGCTGTTTTTT.

The chain joins TRBV27 to TRBJ2-3; D is ambiguous. The CDR3 consists of 15 residues. V lost 5 bases to trimming and J lost 0 bases, with 12 bases between them. Germline lookup yields CDR1 MNHEY and CDR2 SMNVEV (reference sequence). CDR3 DNA: TGTGCCAGCAGTAAACCCTCCGGGAGCACAGATACGCAGTATTTT. Translating gives CASSKPSGSTDTQYF.

The CDR3 protein is CASRPRLAGASDTQYF. CDR3 DNA: TGTGCCAGCAGGCCTCGACTAGCGGGAGCTTCAGATACGCAGTATTTT. The chain joins TRBV7-2 to TRBJ2-3, with 12 bases matching TRBD2. Germline values: CDR1 SGHTA, CDR2 FQGNSA. This CDR3 region has 16 residues. V was clipped by 6 bases and J by 4 bases; unmatched bases: 8.

The rearrangement joins TRBV27 to TRBJ2-7; D is possibly TRBD2 (7 bases). CDR1 is MNHEY and CDR2 is SMNVEV in the germline V gene (reference sequence). Trimming stripped 2 bases from V and 6 bases from J, with 20 bases between. The CDR3 loop spans 16 amino acids. The CDR3 coding sequence is TGTGCCAGCAGTTTACGATCGGGGGGCGGGTGGTCCGAGCAGTACTTC. Translated, it gives CASSLRSGGGWSEQYF.

DNA of the CDR3: TGTGCCTGGTATTGGGGGGACGACACCGGGGAGCTGTTTTTT. This sequence encodes CAWYWGDDTGELFF. This sequence joins TRBV30 and TRBJ2-2; the D gene is possibly TRBD2 (6 bases). CDR1 is GTSNPN, CDR2 SVGIG, per germline (reference sequence). The CDR3 totals 14 residues. Between the trimmed V and J ends, which lost 5 bases and 3 bases, there was a span of 13 bases.

V gene TRBV3-1 combines with J gene TRBJ2-2; D unclear. The CDR3 spans 14 residues. The V gene lost 3 bases and the J gene lost 0 bases, with 5 bases spanning the gap. The germline V gene encodes CDR1 LGHDT and CDR2 YNNKEL (reference sequence). The CDR3 coding sequence is TGTGCCAGCAGCCAGGGGTCGAACACCGGGGAGCTGTTTTTT. Protein sequence: CASSQGSNTGELFF.

The chain employs TRBV28 and TRBJ2-5, with 9 positions matching TRBD2. Germline V CDR1 and CDR2: MDHEN, SYDVKM. The CDR3 totals 13 residues. V lost 7 bases and J lost 6; bases outside the gene matches: 6. The CDR3, as DNA: TGTGCCAGCACCAGCGGGGGGCGGAAGACCCAGTACTTC. Translation: CASTSGGRKTQYF.

The chain couples TRBV4-3 to TRBJ2-6; D is undetermined. Germline V gene sequence: CDR1 LGHNA, CDR2 YSLEER. With 0 bases removed from V and 4 bases from J, the gap between germline ends came to 13 bases. This CDR3 comprises 17 residues. The CDR3 nucleotides read TGCGCCAGCAGCCAAGATACTCGGGCAGCAGGGGCCAACGTCCTGACTTTC. Its protein is CASSQDTRAAGANVLTF.

The chain has TRBV11-3 and TRBJ2-2; D may be TRBD1 or TRBD2 (5 bases each). This CDR3 contains 15 residues. Germline V lookup: CDR1 SGHNT, CDR2 YENEEA. Deletions cut 3 bases from V and 5 bases from J, with 13 bases between. The CDR3 reads CASSLRGLRTGELFF. CDR3 DNA sequence: TGTGCCAGCAGCTTGAGGGGCTTAAGAACCGGGGAGCTGTTTTTT. The variable domain in full, completed from reference TRBV11-3 and TRBJ2-2, reads EAGVVQSPRYKIIEKKQPVAFWCNPISGHNTLYWYLQNLGQGPELLIRYENEEAVDDSQLPKDRFSAERLKGVDSTLKIQPAELGDSAVYLCASSLRGLRTGELFFGEGSRLTVL.

The chain has TRBV7-2 and TRBJ2-7; D is undetermined. V gave up 3 bases and J gave up 0 bases, with 12 bases separating them. The CDR3 extends over 15 amino acids. Germline V CDR1 and CDR2: SGHTA, FQGNSA. The CDR3 loop reads CASSFVAERSYEQYF. The CDR3 region has the DNA TGTGCCAGCAGCTTTGTGGCGGAGCGCTCCTACGAGCAGTACTTC.

The V and J genes are TRBV28 and TRBJ2-7; 11 bases align to TRBD1. V was clipped by 6 bases and J by 3 bases; unmatched bases: 7. The CDR3 spans 15 residues. Germline V lookup: CDR1 MDHEN, CDR2 SYDVKM. The CDR3 loop reads CASRRTGGVGYEQYF. The CDR3 DNA follows: TGTGCCAGCAGGAGGACAGGGGGCGTAGGCTACGAGCAGTACTTC.

This chain links TRBV11-2 with TRBJ2-3; the D gene is possibly TRBD2 (6 bases). The germline V gene has CDR1 SGHAT and CDR2 FQNNGV. Trimming left V 7 bases short and J 4 bases short, with 18 bases between. This CDR3 has 15 amino acids. The CDR3 region is CASTSTRGSSDTQYF. CDR3 bases: TGTGCCAGCACCTCAACGCGGGGCTCATCAGATACGCAGTATTTT.